The 12 T cell receptor beta chains given below trace back to one sample, sequenced in a study of cytomegalovirus exposure and HLA in healthy donors listed by TCRdb under 2017. The library was prepared using the immunoSEQ multiplex PCR assay. For the multiplex PCR, a mixture combining 60 forward primers for TCR Vbeta segments and 13 reverse primers for TCR Jbeta segments was used. TCRdb provides this immuneACCESS table in a form limited to in-frame rearrangements. Some clones are lacking; in checked studies, under half of them reflect an unresolved V gene, and why the rest are absent is not known. The sample records about 150,000 clones, roughly 80% of which are singletons. The top ten clonotypes cover under 7.5% of the sample. Material for sequencing was PBMCs. These receptors were obtained from a young man in good health and CMV-seropositive.

This clone was observed a few times. The genes are TRBV5-1 and TRBJ2-1, with 8 bases lining up with TRBD2. The CDR3 consists of 16 residues. V gave up 5 bases and J gave up 5 bases; unmatched junction bases: 12. Germline V CDR1 and CDR2: SGHRS, YFSETQ. In DNA, the CDR3 is TGCGCCAGCAGGCTAACACTAGCGGAGCCTAACAATGAGCAGTTCTTC. The encoded protein is CASRLTLAEPNNEQFF. Supplemented by reference TRBV5-1 and TRBJ2-1, the full variable domain reads KAGVTQTPRYLIKTRGQQVTLSCSPISGHRSVSWYQQTPGQGLQFLFEYFSETQRNKGNFPGRFSGRQFSNSRSEMNVSTLELGDSALYLCASRLTLAEPNNEQFFGPGTRLTVL.

CDR3 coding DNA: TGTGCCAGCAGCCCGTGGACTAGCGGTCACGAGCAGTACTTC. This translates into CASSPWTSGHEQYF. The V gene is TRBV27, the J gene TRBJ2-7, with 10 positions matching TRBD2. CDR1 MNHEY and CDR2 SMNVEV come from the germline V gene (reference sequence). The CDR3 has 14 amino acids. V lost 6 bases and J lost 5; bases outside the gene matches: 7.

This chain uses TRBV19 with TRBJ2-5; TRBD1 matches 8 bases. Losses at the gene ends were 6 bases for V and 2 bases for J; bases not matched to a gene: 2. Germline CDR1 and CDR2: LNHDA and SQIVND (reference sequence). This CDR3 contains 13 residues. CDR3: CASRTGGQETQYF. CDR3 DNA: TGTGCCAGTAGAACAGGGGGGCAAGAGACCCAGTACTTC.

The chain couples TRBV13 to TRBJ1-4; perhaps TRBD1 as D (5 bases). This CDR3 is built from 15 residues. Per the germline V gene, CDR1 is PRHDT and CDR2 is FYEKMQ (reference sequence). Trimming took 4 bases from V and 4 from J, leaving 13 bases between them. The CDR3 loop is CASSSRRGLNEKLFF. The CDR3 bases are TGTGCCAGCAGCTCGAGGAGGGGCCTTAATGAAAAACTGTTTTTT.

V and J are TRBV30 and TRBJ1-5; unclear D gene. V was clipped by 2 bases and J by 0 bases, with 8 bases between them. The length of the CDR3 is 14 residues. The germline V gene has CDR1 GTSNPN and CDR2 SVGIG (reference sequence). CDR3: CAWSRRDSNQPQHF. For the CDR3, the DNA is TGTGCCTGGAGTAGACGGGATAGCAATCAGCCCCAGCATTTT.

V and J are TRBV20-1 and TRBJ2-7, with D tentatively TRBD2 (6 bases). In germline, CDR1 is DFQATT, CDR2 SNEGSKA (reference sequence). V lost 6 bases and J lost 7, with 13 bases in between. The CDR3 totals 11 residues. The CDR3, as DNA: TGCAGTGCCACCGGGAGTCGTGAGCAGTACTTC. Protein product: CSATGSREQYF.

The chain is built from TRBV7-3 and TRBJ1-2; D gene unclear. Trimming pared 0 bases from V and 4 bases from J, leaving 12 bases between. Germline CDR1 is SGHTA and CDR2 is FQGTGA. The CDR3 spans 15 residues. CDR3 amino acids: CASSLTAGSGYGYTF. DNA for the CDR3: TGTGCCAGCAGCTTAACGGCGGGGTCAGGCTATGGCTACACCTTC.

The chain couples TRBV5-1 to TRBJ2-7, with D possibly matching TRBD2 (6 bases). Trimming stripped 4 bases from V and 2 bases from J, with 19 bases between. Germline values: CDR1 SGHRS, CDR2 YFSETQ. CDR3 length equals 16 residues. In nucleotides, the CDR3 is TGCGCCAGCAGCCAGGACGTGGGGGGACCGACCTACGAGCAGTACTTC. Its translation is CASSQDVGGPTYEQYF. Complete variable domain (other parts from reference TRBV5-1 and TRBJ2-7): KAGVTQTPRYLIKTRGQQVTLSCSPISGHRSVSWYQQTPGQGLQFLFEYFSETQRNKGNFPGRFSGRQFSNSRSEMNVSTLELGDSALYLCASSQDVGGPTYEQYFGPGTRLTVT.

The gene calls are TRBV23-1 and TRBJ1-5; the D gene is possibly TRBD1 (6 bases). Being an ORF, TRBV23-1 has a function that is uncertain. The CDR3 covers 18 residues. V was cut by 9 bases and J by 0 bases, with 24 bases left in between. The CDR3 spells CASYYRDHQICSNQPQHF. CDR3 bases: TGCGCCAGTTATTACAGGGACCATCAAATATGTAGCAATCAGCCCCAGCATTTT.

J is TRBJ2-5 and V is TRBV5-1; 7 bases are shared with TRBD2. The tail of the sequence fits TRBJ2-7 better, so the J call may be wrong. Germline assignment: CDR1 SGHRS and CDR2 YFSETQ. This CDR3 comprises 16 residues. DNA for the CDR3: TGCGCCAGCAGCTTGACCCCTAGCGGAGTAAGCTACGAGCAGTACTTC. Encoded protein: CASSLTPSGVSYEQYF.

Regarding this clone: The sample holds other DNA sequences that translate to the same CDR3. J is TRBJ1-3 and V is TRBV2; 8 bases fit TRBD1. Germline values: CDR1 SNHLY, CDR2 FYNNEI. Germline trimming cut 6 bases from V and 0 bases from J; bases unmatched to any gene: 4. This CDR3 comprises 15 residues. Here the CDR3 reads CASSVDRGSGNTIYF. CDR3 in DNA: TGTGCCAGCAGCGTTGACAGGGGCTCTGGAAACACCATATATTTT.

The rearrangement links TRBV7-9 to TRBJ2-4; D is possibly TRBD2 (8 bases). The CDR3 extends over 17 amino acids. Trimming pared 3 bases from V and 8 bases from J, leaving 23 bases between. The germline CDR1 and CDR2 sequences are SEHNR and FQNEAQ (reference sequence). The CDR3 bases are TGTGCCAGCAGCTTCCCCCTCTTGGACAGGCGGGGGGACATTCAGTACTTC. This translates into CASSFPLLDRRGDIQYF. The whole variable domain, remainder taken from reference TRBV7-9 and TRBJ2-4, is DTGVSQNPRHKITKRGQNVTFRCDPISEHNRLYWYRQTLGQGPEFLTYFQNEAQLEKSRLLSDRFSAERPKGSFSTLEIQRTEQGDSAMYLCASSFPLLDRRGDIQYFGAGTRLSVL.